The 26 T cell receptor beta chains listed next were all sequenced from one sample in a study of graft-versus-host responses after intestinal transplantation. Assay: immunoSEQ multiplex PCR; the TCRdb copy retains only in-frame clones and omits some. The sample records about 21,000 clones, around 92% being singletons. Sequencing was performed on PBMCs, taken roughly 270 days after intestinal transplant. The source is a human patient who received an intestinal transplant, so some T cells may come from the graft donor.

This clone has just a few counts. This chain joins TRBV12-5 and TRBJ2-7; D remains ambiguous. CDR3 length: 12 residues. Germline V gene data show CDR1 as LGHNT and CDR2 as FRNRAP. The V end was cut by 2 bases, the J end by 13 bases, with 15 bases between. The DNA for the CDR3 is TGTGCTAGTGGTTTGCCAGACCACCAAATCTACTTC. This codes for CASGLPDHQIYF.

The chain couples TRBV28 to TRBJ2-7; D not certain. CDR1 is MDHEN, CDR2 SYDVKM, per germline. This CDR3 region has 10 residues. Trimming cost V 9 bases and J 7 bases, with 10 bases left between them. The CDR3 DNA sequence: TGTGCCAGTGGGTCGGGTGAGCAGTACTTC. Amino acids: CASGSGEQYF.

The rearrangement links TRBV29-1 to TRBJ2-1, with no clear D. CDR1 SQVTM and CDR2 ANQGSEA come from the germline V gene. Trimming stripped 3 bases from V and 6 bases from J, with 9 bases between. This CDR3 comprises 12 residues. CDR3 sequence: CSVEPPVNEQFF. CDR3 bases: TGCAGCGTTGAGCCTCCCGTCAATGAGCAGTTCTTC.

The chain combines TRBV10-3 with TRBJ2-7; 7 bases fit TRBD1. This CDR3 is built from 15 residues. CDR1 is ENHRY, CDR2 SYGVKD, per germline. The trim removed 3 bases at V and 0 bases at J, leaving 5 bases unmatched. As DNA, the CDR3 is TGTGCCATCAGTGACGGGACAGTAAGCTCCTACGAGCAGTACTTC. Protein product: CAISDGTVSSYEQYF.

The rearrangement uses TRBV19 and TRBJ2-1; 14 positions match TRBD2. This CDR3 region has 16 residues. Trimming took 4 bases from V and 6 from J; bases not matched to a gene: 5. Germline values: CDR1 LNHDA, CDR2 SQIVND (reference sequence). CDR3 amino acids: CASSSLGLAGGNEQFF. Written as DNA, the CDR3 is TGTGCCAGTAGTAGCCTAGGACTAGCGGGAGGCAATGAGCAGTTCTTC.

This sequence joins TRBV2 and TRBJ2-7, with D perhaps TRBD1 or TRBD2 (6 bases each). The germline CDR1 and CDR2 sequences are SNHLY and FYNNEI. The CDR3 is 12 residues long. The germline V and J ends were trimmed by 8 bases and 3 bases, with 11 bases remaining between them. CDR3 bases: TGTGCCAGCGGGGGGCAGGTCTACGAGCAGTACTTC. It yields the protein CASGGQVYEQYF.

As DNA, the CDR3 is TGTGCCAGCAGCTCATCTAGCGGGAGGGCCTACCGCTACAATGAGCAGTTCTTC. Protein sequence: CASSSSSGRAYRYNEQFF. The chain joins TRBV7-9 to TRBJ2-1; the match to TRBD2 covers 12 bases. J gave up 3 bases and V 4 bases, and 10 bases lay outside the gene matches. Germline V gene lookup returns CDR1 SEHNR and CDR2 FQNEAQ (reference sequence). The CDR3 totals 18 residues.

V usage is TRBV9 and J usage is TRBJ2-2; TRBD2 matches at 11 bases. Per the germline V gene, CDR1 is SGDLS and CDR2 is YYNGEE. Trimming at V came to 3 bases and at J to 3 bases, leaving 1 base not matched to a gene. The CDR3 length is 15 residues. The DNA for the CDR3 is TGTGCCAGCAGCGCACTAGCGGGAGACACCGGGGAGCTGTTTTTT. Translation: CASSALAGDTGELFF.

In the case of this clone: The same CDR3 arises from other DNA sequences in this sample as well. This chain joins TRBV21-1 and TRBJ1-5. TRBV21-1 is a recognized pseudogene. The CDR3 is 14 residues long. CDR3 sequence: CASLEGRGNQPQHF. The CDR3 nucleotides are TGTGCCAGCCTCGAGGGACGAGGCAATCAGCCCCAGCATTTT.

The chain joins TRBV5-1 to TRBJ2-1; 14 bases map to TRBD2. The CDR3 runs 17 residues. V lost 2 bases to trimming and J lost 3 bases; unmatched junction nucleotides: 4. Germline CDR1 SGHRS, CDR2 YFSETQ. CDR3 DNA: TGCGCCAGCAGCTTTGGACTAGCGGGGGGATTCTACAATGAGCAGTTCTTC. This translates into CASSFGLAGGFYNEQFF.

The chain couples TRBV9 to TRBJ2-3, with 11 bases aligning to TRBD2. V trimming: 4 bases; J trimming: 6 bases; junction bases outside the gene matches: 10. The CDR3 spans 16 residues. Germline V CDR1 and CDR2: SGDLS, YYNGEE. The CDR3 region is CASSSGLAARLDTQYF. Written as DNA, the CDR3 is TGTGCCAGCAGCTCGGGACTAGCGGCCCGTTTGGATACGCAGTATTTT.

The chain joins TRBV19 to TRBJ1-1, with D perhaps matching TRBD1 (6 bases). Germline V gene lookup returns CDR1 LNHDA and CDR2 SQIVND (reference sequence). V gave up 1 base and J gave up 6 bases, with 15 bases separating them. CDR3 length equals 15 residues. The CDR3 loop is CASSIGILQGSEAFF. DNA of the CDR3: TGTGCCAGTAGTATAGGGATTCTGCAGGGGTCTGAAGCTTTCTTT.

With regard to this clone: The junction does not match germline at one end; this may be a read error. The CDR3 sequence is CASSDSSLRSYTF. For the CDR3, the DNA is TGTGCCAGCAGTGACTCGAGTCTCCGAAGCTACACCTTC. This sequence joins TRBV6-5 and TRBJ1-2; D remains unclear. The CDR3 is 13 residues long. Germline values: CDR1 MNHEY, CDR2 SVGAGI.

The chain uses TRBV27 and TRBJ2-3; 13 bases map to TRBD2. Trimming cost V 6 bases and J 6 bases; bases outside gene matches: 3. The CDR3 is 14 amino acids. Germline V gives CDR1 MNHEY, CDR2 SMNVEV (reference sequence). CDR3 in DNA: TGTGCCAGCAGACTACTAGCGGGAGGGGATACGCAGTATTTT. Residues: CASRLLAGGDTQYF.

This clone was counted a single time. J is TRBJ2-7 and V is TRBV27, with TRBD2 identical over 7 bases. Germline V gives CDR1 MNHEY, CDR2 SMNVEV (reference sequence). CDR3 size: 15 residues. V lost 3 bases and J lost 5; bases outside the gene matches: 10. The CDR3 bases are TGTGCCAGCAGTTTCTCGGGCGGGAGTGGCAACGAGCAGTACTTC. Translated, it gives CASSFSGGSGNEQYF.

The chain recombines TRBV27 with TRBJ2-1; 10 positions match TRBD2. V lost 0 bases and J lost 0; bases outside the gene matches: 11. The germline gives CDR1 MNHEY, CDR2 SMNVEV (reference sequence). CDR3 length equals 20 residues. For the CDR3, the DNA is TGTGCCAGCAGTTTATCGCCCTTTCGGGCTAGCGGGAGCTCCTACAATGAGCAGTTCTTC. It yields the protein CASSLSPFRASGSSYNEQFF.

This clone was seen a handful of times. The V call is TRBV7-9, the J call TRBJ2-3; D not resolved. This CDR3 contains 14 residues. Germline V gives CDR1 SEHNR, CDR2 FQNEAQ (reference sequence). V was shortened by 2 bases and J by 1 base, with 7 bases between the two germline ends. CDR3 sequence reads: CASSLQAGTDTQYF. The CDR3 bases are TGTGCCAGCAGCTTACAGGCGGGCACAGATACGCAGTATTTT. Combining the CDR3 with reference TRBV7-9 and TRBJ2-3 gives the whole variable domain DTGVSQNPRHKITKRGQNVTFRCDPISEHNRLYWYRQTLGQGPEFLTYFQNEAQLEKSRLLSDRFSAERPKGSFSTLEIQRTEQGDSAMYLCASSLQAGTDTQYFGPGTRLTVL.

V and J are TRBV28 and TRBJ1-6; 9 bases line up with TRBD1. Germline CDR1 is MDHEN and CDR2 is SYDVKM. The V segment lost 8 bases and the J segment 8 bases; nucleotides outside the gene matches: 4. The length of the CDR3 is 13 residues. The CDR3 DNA sequence: TGTGCCAGCGGACAGGGGATTCATTCACCCCTCCACTTT. Its protein is CASGQGIHSPLHF. Together with reference TRBV28 and TRBJ1-6, the CDR3 gives the full variable domain: DVKVTQSSRYLVKRTGEKVFLECVQDMDHENMFWYRQDPGLGLRLIYFSYDVKMKEKGDIPEGYSVSREKKERFSLILESASTNQTSMYLCASGQGIHSPLHFGNGTRLTVT.

V usage is TRBV6-4 and J usage is TRBJ2-1; 10 positions agree with TRBD2. This CDR3 contains 15 residues. Germline trimming cut 2 bases from V and 5 bases from J; bases unmatched to any gene: 3. Germline V lookup: CDR1 MRHNA, CDR2 SNTAGT. CDR3: CASSDTGLADNEQFF. Written as DNA, the CDR3 is TGTGCCAGCAGTGACACCGGACTAGCGGACAATGAGCAGTTCTTC.

The rearrangement uses TRBV19 and TRBJ1-5, with TRBD1 matching 11 bases. CDR3 length: 16 amino acids. The junction had 8 bases not matched to a gene; V was cut back by 5 bases and J by 5 bases. In germline, CDR1 is LNHDA, CDR2 SQIVND (reference sequence). CDR3 DNA: TGTGCCAGTAGTTCTAATCCGGGACAGGGGGATCAGCCCCAGCATTTT. Amino acid sequence: CASSSNPGQGDQPQHF.

The chain joins TRBV4-2 to TRBJ2-5; maybe TRBD2 (5 bases). Germline V gives CDR1 LGHNA, CDR2 YNFKEQ. The CDR3 is made up of 15 amino acids. V lost 0 bases and J lost 5, with 13 bases in between. CDR3 residues: CASSQDLLERETQYF. The CDR3 DNA follows: TGTGCCAGCAGCCAAGATCTTTTAGAGCGGGAGACCCAGTACTTC.

This chain uses TRBV5-8 with TRBJ2-5, with 7 nucleotides matching TRBD1. Losses at the gene ends were 4 bases for V and 1 base for J; bases not matched to a gene: 13. Germline V lookup: CDR1 SGHTS, CDR2 YDEGEE. CDR3 size: 17 residues. In DNA form, the CDR3 reads TGTGCCAGCAGCATGACCCTATTCCGGGACAGCCAAGAGACCCAGTACTTC. Protein product: CASSMTLFRDSQETQYF.

This clone was observed once. Written as DNA, the CDR3 is TGTGCCAGCAGCTTACGGGCGGGAGTCTACAATGAGCAGTTCTTC. Its protein is CASSLRAGVYNEQFF. The chain joins TRBV11-2 to TRBJ2-1; TRBD2 matches 7 bases. CDR1 and CDR2 (germline): SGHAT, FQNNGV. The ends lost 2 bases at V and 3 bases at J; junction bases unmatched: 4. This CDR3 is 15 amino acids long.

The chain links TRBV28 to TRBJ2-7; no firm D call. The CDR3 runs 15 residues. Trimming left V 6 bases short and J 0 bases short, with 15 bases between. Per germline, CDR1 MDHEN and CDR2 SYDVKM. CDR3 sequence: CASSPVYWDSYEQYF. The CDR3 region has the DNA TGTGCCAGCAGCCCGGTCTACTGGGACTCCTACGAGCAGTACTTC.

This clone was detected once. Written as DNA, the CDR3 is TGTGCCAGCAGCTACCCCTCCCTTCCTTGGTTGTTATACTTC. This gives the protein CASSYPSLPWLLYF. V gene TRBV27 combines with J gene TRBJ2-7, with D unclear. The length of the CDR3 is 14 residues. Trimming took 6 bases from V and 13 from J, leaving 25 bases between them. Germline lookup yields CDR1 MNHEY and CDR2 SMNVEV (reference sequence).

This chain uses TRBV27 with TRBJ2-7; tentatively, D is TRBD1 or TRBD2 (5 bases each). The V gene's germline CDR1 is MNHEY and CDR2 SMNVEV (reference sequence). Trimming shortened V by 2 bases and J by 3 bases, and 8 bases separated the two germline ends. This CDR3 comprises 13 residues. The CDR3 DNA follows: TGTGCCAGCAGTTTACCGGGACGCTACGAGCAGTACTTC. This translates into CASSLPGRYEQYF.